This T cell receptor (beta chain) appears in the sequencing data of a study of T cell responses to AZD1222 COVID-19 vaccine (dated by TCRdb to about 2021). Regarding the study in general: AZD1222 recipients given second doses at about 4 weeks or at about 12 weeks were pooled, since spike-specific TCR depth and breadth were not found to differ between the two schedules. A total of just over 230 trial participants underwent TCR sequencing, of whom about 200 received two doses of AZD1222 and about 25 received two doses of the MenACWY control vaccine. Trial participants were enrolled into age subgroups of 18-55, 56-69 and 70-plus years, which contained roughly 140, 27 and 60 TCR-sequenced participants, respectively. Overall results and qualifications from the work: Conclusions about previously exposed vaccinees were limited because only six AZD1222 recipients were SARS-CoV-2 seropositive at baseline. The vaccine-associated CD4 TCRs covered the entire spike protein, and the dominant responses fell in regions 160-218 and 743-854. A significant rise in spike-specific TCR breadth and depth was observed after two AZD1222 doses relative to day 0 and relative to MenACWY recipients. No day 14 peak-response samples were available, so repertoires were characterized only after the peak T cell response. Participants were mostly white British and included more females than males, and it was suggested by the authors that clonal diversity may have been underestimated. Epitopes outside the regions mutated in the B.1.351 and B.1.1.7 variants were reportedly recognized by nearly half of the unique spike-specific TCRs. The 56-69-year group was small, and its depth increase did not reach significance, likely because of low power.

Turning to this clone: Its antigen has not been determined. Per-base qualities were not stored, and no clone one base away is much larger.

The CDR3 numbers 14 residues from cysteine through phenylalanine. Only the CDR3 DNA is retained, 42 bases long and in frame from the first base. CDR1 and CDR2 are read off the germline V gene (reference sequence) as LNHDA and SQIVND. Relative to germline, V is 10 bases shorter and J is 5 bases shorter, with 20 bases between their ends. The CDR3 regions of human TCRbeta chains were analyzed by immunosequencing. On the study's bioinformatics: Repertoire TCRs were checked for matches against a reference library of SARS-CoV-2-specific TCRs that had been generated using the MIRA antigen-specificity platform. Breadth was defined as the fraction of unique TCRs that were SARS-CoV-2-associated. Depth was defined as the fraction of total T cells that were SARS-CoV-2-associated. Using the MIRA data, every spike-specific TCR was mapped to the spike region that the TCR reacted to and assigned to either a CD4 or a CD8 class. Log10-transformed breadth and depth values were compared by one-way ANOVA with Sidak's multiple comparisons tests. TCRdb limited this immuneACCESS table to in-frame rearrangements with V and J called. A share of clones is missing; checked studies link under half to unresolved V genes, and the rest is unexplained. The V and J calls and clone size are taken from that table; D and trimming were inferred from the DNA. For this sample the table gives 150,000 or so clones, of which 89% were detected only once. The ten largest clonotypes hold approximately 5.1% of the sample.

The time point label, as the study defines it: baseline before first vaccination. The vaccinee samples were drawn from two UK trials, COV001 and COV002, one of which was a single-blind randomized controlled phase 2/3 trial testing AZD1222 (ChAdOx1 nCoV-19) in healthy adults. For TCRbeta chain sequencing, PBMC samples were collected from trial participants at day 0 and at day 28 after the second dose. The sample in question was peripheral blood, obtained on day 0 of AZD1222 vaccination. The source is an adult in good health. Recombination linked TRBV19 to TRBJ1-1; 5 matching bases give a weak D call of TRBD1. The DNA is TGTGCCACCTCTCGTGGGGGGAAGGGTACTGAAGCTTTCTTT. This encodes CATSRGGKGTEAFF. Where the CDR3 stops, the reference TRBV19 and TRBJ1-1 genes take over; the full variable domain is DGGITQSPKYLFRKEGQNVTLSCEQNLNHDAMYWYRQDPGQGLRLIYYSQIVNDFQKGDIAEGYSVSREKKESFPLTVTSAQKNPTAFYLCATSRGGKGTEAFFGQGTRLTVV.